A selection of T cell receptor beta chains follows, all from one sample in a study of radiation and T cells in renal cell carcinoma. The repertoire was sequenced with immunoSEQ multiplex PCR; TCRdb's copy has only in-frame clones and lacks some. This sample has 120,000 or so clones; over 75% occur once, and the top ten carry approximately 2%. The material was blood, obtained from a patient whose treatment included radiotherapy and nephrectomy. Receptors were obtained from a woman in her sixties with renal cell carcinoma. The CDR3 runs from the conserved cysteine through the conserved F or W. Each record gives: clone size, V gene, D gene, J gene, CDR3 DNA, CDR3 protein. D genes are given only for firm matches. A row's size may be missing; if present it is once, few, many or a size class.

clone size: -
V gene: TRBV7-9
D gene: -
J gene: TRBJ2-3
CDR3 DNA: TGTGCCAGCGGCCCAGTATGGACAGACAACACAGATACGCAGTATTTT
CDR3 protein: CASGPVWTDNTDTQYF

clone size: -
V gene: TRBV6-5
D gene: TRBD2
J gene: TRBJ2-1
CDR3 DNA: TGTGCCAGCAGCCCGACTAGCGGGAGCTTTAATGAGCAGTTCTTC
CDR3 protein: CASSPTSGSFNEQFF

clone size: -
V gene: TRBV7-3
D gene: -
J gene: TRBJ2-3
CDR3 DNA: TGTGCCAGCAGCCCTGATAGCGGAGGCACAGATACGCAGTATTTT
CDR3 protein: CASSPDSGGTDTQYF

clone size: -
V gene: TRBV6-5
D gene: -
J gene: TRBJ2-1
CDR3 DNA: TGTGCCAGCACCAGGTCAGGAGGGTACAATGAGCAGTTCTTC
CDR3 protein: CASTRSGGYNEQFF

clone size: few
V gene: TRBV5-1
D gene: -
J gene: TRBJ2-7
CDR3 DNA: TGCGCCAGCAGCCCGGGAGACGTAATAGGCGAGCAGTACTTC
CDR3 protein: CASSPGDVIGEQYF

clone size: -
V gene: TRBV6-5
D gene: -
J gene: TRBJ2-7
CDR3 DNA: TGTGCCAGCAGTCCTGACCGCGGGGGCACCTACGAGCAGTACTTC
CDR3 protein: CASSPDRGGTYEQYF

clone size: -
V gene: TRBV11-1
D gene: -
J gene: TRBJ2-5
CDR3 DNA: TGTGCCAGCAGCTTTATGGACAGCACTCAAGAGACCCAGTACTTC
CDR3 protein: CASSFMDSTQETQYF

clone size: -
V gene: TRBV4-3
D gene: -
J gene: TRBJ1-4
CDR3 DNA: TGCGCCAGCAGCCTTTCGACCGCTTTCTTTGAAAAACTGTTTTTT
CDR3 protein: CASSLSTAFFEKLFF

clone size: -
V gene: TRBV2
D gene: TRBD2
J gene: TRBJ2-7
CDR3 DNA: TGTGCCAGCAGTAAACTAGCGGGATCGTACGAGCAGTACTTC
CDR3 protein: CASSKLAGSYEQYF

clone size: -
V gene: TRBV19
D gene: -
J gene: TRBJ1-2
CDR3 DNA: TGTGCCAGTAGTACTCGGACGAGGGATGGCTACACCTTC
CDR3 protein: CASSTRTRDGYTF

clone size: few
V gene: TRBV5-8
D gene: -
J gene: TRBJ1-2
CDR3 DNA: TGTGCCAGCAGCTTGTACGGCTACACCTTC
CDR3 protein: CASSLYGYTF

clone size: -
V gene: TRBV5-1
D gene: TRBD2
J gene: TRBJ2-5
CDR3 DNA: TGCGCCAGCAGCCCGGACGGCGGGAGGGAAGAGACCCAGTACTTC
CDR3 protein: CASSPDGGREETQYF

clone size: -
V gene: TRBV6-5
D gene: -
J gene: TRBJ2-7
CDR3 DNA: TGTGCCAGCAGCCGCGGGGGGGGGACAGGGAAAGAGCAGTACTTC
CDR3 protein: CASSRGGGTGKEQYF

clone size: -
V gene: TRBV2
D gene: -
J gene: TRBJ1-3
CDR3 DNA: TGTGCCAGCCGACCCCATTACCTCGGAAACACCATATATTTT
CDR3 protein: CASRPHYLGNTIYF